What follows is one TCR beta chain and its context. Its cognate antigen is unknown. The sample is drawn from a study of cytotoxic CD8 clonotypes in ibrutinib-treated CLL. Across the whole study: IGHV unmutated under 18; relapsed/refractory 10 to 11; treatment-naive roughly 15. Response samples were taken after a median about twelve months of treatment, range 6 to 36.

Profiling relied on immunoSEQ multiplex PCR, and the TCRdb table lists in-frame clones only, not all of them. Seen here are about 50,000 clones, about three fifths observed once, and the top ten hold 25% to 35%. Study-wide results and limits: Shared public clonotypes were rare, and on treatment they either got smaller or stayed the same. Clonality increased at ibrutinib response, then returned toward baseline at progression.

Source: PBMCs, taken after 24 months of ibrutinib treatment. This clonotype was obtained from a human donor with chronic lymphocytic leukemia.

The CDR3 nucleotides read TGTGCCAGCAGCTTATTTCTGGTTGCCTCTGAAGCTTTCTTT. Its translation is CASSLFLVASEAFF. V is TRBV7-9 and J is TRBJ1-1; unclear D gene. Trimming stripped 2 bases from V and 6 bases from J, with 13 bases between. From germline, CDR1 is SEHNR and CDR2 FQNEAQ (reference sequence). The CDR3 loop spans 14 amino acids.